This is a list of T cell receptor beta chains from one sample in a study of blood T cell repertoires in COVID-19. The data were produced by immunoSEQ multiplex PCR, yet TCRdb's version contains in-frame clones alone and is incomplete. The sample lists 200,000 to 250,000 clones, roughly 80% seen once, with less than 4% in the top ten. The sequencing input was peripheral blood. The receptors were sampled from a woman aged 18-29 years with acute or convalescent COVID-19. Each CDR3 is given with its conserved first and last residue. D genes are given only for firm matches. Some rows have no size entry. The others give once, few or many, or a class for an expanded clone.

v_gene: TRBV28
abundance: .
j_gene: TRBJ2-7
d_gene: TRBD1
CDR3nt: TGTGCCAGCAGTCCAAATCATCCGGGACAGGGATGGGCCGAGCAGTACTTC
CDR3aa: CASSPNHPGQGWAEQYF

v_gene: TRBV5-6
abundance: many
j_gene: TRBJ2-7
d_gene: .
CDR3nt: TGTGCCAGCAGCTTGTACACAACGAACCACTACGAGCAGTACTTC
CDR3aa: CASSLYTTNHYEQYF

v_gene: TRBV27
abundance: once
j_gene: TRBJ2-1
d_gene: .
CDR3nt: TGTGCCAGCAGTTGGGGCTTCGACAATGAGCAGTTCTTC
CDR3aa: CASSWGFDNEQFF

v_gene: TRBV6-2/TRBV6-3
abundance: .
j_gene: TRBJ2-7
d_gene: TRBD2
CDR3nt: TGTGCCAGCAGTTACGGACTAGCGGTCTCCTACGAGCAGTACTTC
CDR3aa: CASSYGLAVSYEQYF

v_gene: TRBV14
abundance: .
j_gene: TRBJ2-1
d_gene: TRBD2
CDR3nt: TGTGCCAGCAGCCAAGAACTAGCGGGAGGATTGAGTGAGCAGTTCTTC
CDR3aa: CASSQELAGGLSEQFF

v_gene: TRBV5-1
abundance: few
j_gene: TRBJ2-3
d_gene: .
CDR3nt: TGCGCCAGCTCGCGTCTCACAGATACGCAGTATTTT
CDR3aa: CASSRLTDTQYF

v_gene: TRBV7-9
abundance: .
j_gene: TRBJ1-1
d_gene: .
CDR3nt: TGTGCCAGCAGCCTGCTAAGGGGGAAGAACACTGAAGCTTTCTTT
CDR3aa: CASSLLRGKNTEAFF

v_gene: TRBV21-1
abundance: .
j_gene: TRBJ1-4
d_gene: .
CDR3nt: TGTGCCAGCAGCCACTTGCCAGGGACAGGGGGCGTCGTGGATGAAAAACTGTTTTTT
CDR3aa: CASSHLPGTGGVVDEKLFF

v_gene: TRBV6-1
abundance: once
j_gene: TRBJ1-5
d_gene: TRBD1
CDR3nt: TGTGCCAGCAGCGAAGGACAGGGCATTAGCAATCAGCCCCAGCATTTT
CDR3aa: CASSEGQGISNQPQHF

v_gene: TRBV29-1
abundance: .
j_gene: TRBJ2-7
d_gene: .
CDR3nt: TGCAGCGCCAGGCCCAACTCCTACGAGCAGTACTTC
CDR3aa: CSARPNSYEQYF

v_gene: TRBV7-2
abundance: .
j_gene: TRBJ2-1
d_gene: TRBD2
CDR3nt: TGTGCCAGCCGCGGGACTAGGGGTAACAATGAGCAGTTCTTC
CDR3aa: CASRGTRGNNEQFF

v_gene: TRBV29-1
abundance: few
j_gene: TRBJ1-2
d_gene: .
CDR3nt: TGCAGCGTTGACTACGGGATCGGCTATGGCTACACCTTC
CDR3aa: CSVDYGIGYGYTF

v_gene: TRBV10-2
abundance: .
j_gene: TRBJ1-4
d_gene: TRBD1
CDR3nt: TGCGCCAGCAGTCCGGGACAGGGGTTAGAAAAACTGTTTTTT
CDR3aa: CASSPGQGLEKLFF

v_gene: TRBV18
abundance: .
j_gene: TRBJ2-7
d_gene: TRBD2
CDR3nt: TGTGCCAGCTCGCAGACCGGGACTAGCGGCTACGAGCAGTACTTC
CDR3aa: CASSQTGTSGYEQYF

v_gene: TRBV4-3
abundance: .
j_gene: TRBJ2-7
d_gene: .
CDR3nt: TGCGCCAGCAGCCAAGATAGGCCTAGTGGGGAGCAGTACTTC
CDR3aa: CASSQDRPSGEQYF

v_gene: TRBV4-2
abundance: few
j_gene: TRBJ1-6
d_gene: TRBD1
CDR3nt: TGTGCCAGCAGCCAAGTAGGAATGGGGACAGGCACCCGAATTGTGACCCTCCACTTT
CDR3aa: CASSQVGMGTGTRIVTLHF